The rows below give T cell receptor beta chains drawn from one sample of a study of PD-L1 blockade in urothelial cancer. Sequenced by immunoSEQ multiplex PCR; TCRdb stores in-frame clones only, minus some. The table includes about 69,000 clones, 85% to 90% detected once. The specimen was PBMCs, collected around atezolizumab (anti-PD-L1) treatment. The receptor source for this set is a man between 60 and 75 years old with urothelial cancer. The CDR3 runs from the conserved cysteine through the conserved F or W. The D gene is left open where the match is weak. Clone size is not always given. Where it is, it says once, few, many or a class for expanded clones.

>-|16|TRBD1|TRBV13|TRBJ2-5
TGTGCCAGCAGCCTAATCACAGGGGCCTCTGGTGAGACCCAGTACTTC
CASSLITGASGETQYF
>-|16|-|TRBV10-3|TRBJ2-2
TGTGCCATCAGTGAGAGGGGGGGCGTCGGCACCGGGGAGCTGTTTTTT
CAISERGGVGTGELFF
>-|13|-|TRBV7-9|TRBJ1-1
TGTGTCGGGGTTCTAGGACCGAACACTGAAGCTTTCTTT
CVGVLGPNTEAFF
>-|13|TRBD1|TRBV19|TRBJ1-1
TGTGCCAGTACCGGGACAGACTTAGACAAAGCTTTCTTT
CASTGTDLDKAFF
>-|13|TRBD1|TRBV10-3|TRBJ1-2
TGTGCCATCACCCCTACGGACAGGGCTGGCTACACCTTC
CAITPTDRAGYTF
>-|14|-|TRBV28|TRBJ2-7
TGTGCCAGCACTGACTCCTCTCTGTTTTACGAGCAGTACTTC
CASTDSSLFYEQYF
>once|14|-|TRBV6-1|TRBJ2-6
TGTGCCAGAGAACGGAGCTCTGGGGCCAACGTCCTGACTTTC
CARERSSGANVLTF
>-|16|-|TRBV7-8|TRBJ2-7
TGTGCCAGCAGCCCACACGGCGGGACGGAACTTAGGGAGCAGTACTTC
CASSPHGGTELREQYF
>-|14|TRBD2|TRBV10-3|TRBJ2-3
TGTGCCACCGGGACTAGCGGGGGGACAGATACGCAGTATTTT
CATGTSGGTDTQYF
>-|15|TRBD2|TRBV4-3|TRBJ2-5
TGCGCCAGCAGCCAAGAAAGTACTAGCGAGGAGACCCAGTACTTC
CASSQESTSEETQYF
>-|15|TRBD1|TRBV5-4|TRBJ1-1
TGTGCCAGCAGCTTGGACAGGGGGCTAAACACTGAAGCTTTCTTT
CASSLDRGLNTEAFF
>-|14|-|TRBV7-2|TRBJ1-1
TGTGCCAGCAGCCTGGCCTGGGCGAACACTGAAGCTTTCTTT
CASSLAWANTEAFF
>-|16|TRBD2|TRBV6-1|TRBJ2-7
TGTGCCAGCAGTGAAGTACGCGGAGTAGCGGGATACGAGCAGTACTTC
CASSEVRGVAGYEQYF
>-|16|TRBD1|TRBV12-5|TRBJ1-5
TGTGCTAGTGGTTTGGTTTTGGGACAGGGCATACAGCCCCAGCATTTT
CASGLVLGQGIQPQHF
>-|17|-|TRBV19|TRBJ2-1
TGTGCCAGTAGTATAGATCGAGGCAGGGTTTTTCGCAATGAGCAGTTCTTC
CASSIDRGRVFRNEQFF
>-|15|-|TRBV28|TRBJ1-5
TGTGCCAGCACCCGCCCCCAGGGAAGCAATCAGCCCCAGCATTTT
CASTRPQGSNQPQHF
>-|15|TRBD2|TRBV28|TRBJ2-1
TGTGCCAGTTTAGCGGGAGGGATCATTAACAATGAGCAGTTCTTC
CASLAGGIINNEQFF
>-|14|TRBD1|TRBV11-2|TRBJ2-5
TGTGCCAGCAGCCCCACAGGGGGCGTTGAGACCCAGTACTTC
CASSPTGGVETQYF
>-|14|TRBD1|TRBV5-1|TRBJ1-2
TGCGCCAGCAGCACTTGGACAGGGGAGGGCGGCTACACCTTC
CASSTWTGEGGYTF
>few|15|-|TRBV6-5|TRBJ1-2
TGTGCCAGCAGGGACTACGACAAGCCTAACTATGGCTACACCTTC
CASRDYDKPNYGYTF
>-|15|TRBD2|TRBV7-9|TRBJ2-5
TGTGCCAGCAGGGTTGCCAGCGGGAGCCAAGAGACCCAGTACTTC
CASRVASGSQETQYF
>-|16|TRBD2|TRBV19|TRBJ2-5
TGTGCCAGTAGTTCACTAGCGGGCTGGAGCCAAGAGACCCAGTACTTC
CASSSLAGWSQETQYF
>-|14|-|TRBV5-1|TRBJ2-7
TGCGCCAGCAGCCTCGAAGGGGCCCCCTACGAGCAGTACTTC
CASSLEGAPYEQYF
>-|11|-|TRBV13|TRBJ2-7
TGTGCCAGCAGCCTCCTCTACGAGCAGTACTTC
CASSLLYEQYF
>-|16|-|TRBV5-1|TRBJ1-6
TGCGCCAGCAGCTTGGGGGGCAGGGTGACGAATTCACCCCTCCACTTT
CASSLGGRVTNSPLHF
>-|13|-|TRBV19|TRBJ2-7
TGTGCCAGTAGAGGACAGAGGACCTACGAGCAGTACTTC
CASRGQRTYEQYF
>-|11|-|TRBV11-2|TRBJ1-2
TGTGCCAGCAGCTTTAGGGGTGGCTACACCTTC
CASSFRGGYTF
>-|15|TRBD1|TRBV6-5|TRBJ2-7
TGTGCCAGCAGTTACTCCGAGACAGGGGGGTACGAGCAGTACTTC
CASSYSETGGYEQYF
>-|15|TRBD2|TRBV5-1|TRBJ2-1
TGCGCCAGCAGCTTGGAGGCTAGCGGGTACAATGAGCAGTTCTTC
CASSLEASGYNEQFF
>-|15|TRBD1|TRBV5-4|TRBJ1-2
TGTGCCAGCAGCCCGTGGACAGGGGTGAGCTATGGCTACACCTTC
CASSPWTGVSYGYTF
>-|15|TRBD1|TRBV18|TRBJ2-5
TGTGCCAGCTCACCGCCCTCAGGGGGCGTAGAGACCCAGTACTTC
CASSPPSGGVETQYF
>-|14|-|TRBV7-2|TRBJ2-7
TGTGCCAGCAGCTTAGTACCCGCGGGCCACGAGCAGTACTTC
CASSLVPAGHEQYF
>-|10|-|TRBV29-1|TRBJ2-7
TGCAGCGTTGGGGCCCACGAGCAGTACTTC
CSVGAHEQYF
>-|16|-|TRBV7-2|TRBJ2-1
TGTGCCAGCAGCTTAGTGGGCCAGGGATCTTACAATGAGCAGTTCTTC
CASSLVGQGSYNEQFF
>-|14|TRBD1|TRBV5-1|TRBJ2-5
TGCGCCAGCAGCGGGGACAGCTTCCAAGAGACCCAGTACTTC
CASSGDSFQETQYF
>-|16|-|TRBV19|TRBJ2-7
TGTGCCAGTAGTATAGAACTAACAGGTGCCCCCTACGAGCAGTACTTC
CASSIELTGAPYEQYF
>-|16|-|TRBV18|TRBJ2-5
TGTGCCAGCTCACGCGGGCGTCTGGGCGAACGTGAGACCCAGTACTTC
CASSRGRLGERETQYF
>-|14|-|TRBV19|TRBJ2-7
TGTGCCAGTAGTATAATTGGCAGCTCCTACGAGCAGTACTTC
CASSIIGSSYEQYF
>-|14|-|TRBV7-9|TRBJ1-1
TGTGCCAGCAGCTTAGTGACAGATGGACGTACGGCTTTCTTT
CASSLVTDGRTAFF
>-|17|TRBD2|TRBV28|TRBJ2-5
TGTGCCAGCAGTTTTTTTGGACTAGCGGACGGTAGGGAGACCCAGTACTTC
CASSFFGLADGRETQYF